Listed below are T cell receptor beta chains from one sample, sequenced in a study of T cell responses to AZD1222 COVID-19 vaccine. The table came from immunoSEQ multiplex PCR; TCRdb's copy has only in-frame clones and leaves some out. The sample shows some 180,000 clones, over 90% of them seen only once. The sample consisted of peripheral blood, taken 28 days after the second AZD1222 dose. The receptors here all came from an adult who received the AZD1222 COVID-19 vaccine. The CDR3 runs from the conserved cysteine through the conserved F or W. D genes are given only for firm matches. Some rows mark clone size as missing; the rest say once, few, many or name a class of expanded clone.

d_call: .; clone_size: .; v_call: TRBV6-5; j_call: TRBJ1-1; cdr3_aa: CASSYGGNTEAFF; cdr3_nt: TGTGCCAGCAGTTATGGCGGGAACACTGAAGCTTTCTTT
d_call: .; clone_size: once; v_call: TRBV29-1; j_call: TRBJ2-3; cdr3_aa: CSVEGAGETDTQYF; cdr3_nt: TGCAGCGTTGAAGGTGCAGGGGAAACAGATACGCAGTATTTT
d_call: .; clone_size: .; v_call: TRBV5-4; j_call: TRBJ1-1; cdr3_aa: CASSPGRETEAFF; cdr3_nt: TGTGCCAGCAGCCCGGGCAGGGAGACTGAAGCTTTCTTT
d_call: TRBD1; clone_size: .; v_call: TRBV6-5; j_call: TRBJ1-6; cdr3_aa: CASSRTGDNSPLHF; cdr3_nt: TGTGCCAGCAGTAGGACAGGGGATAATTCACCCCTCCACTTT
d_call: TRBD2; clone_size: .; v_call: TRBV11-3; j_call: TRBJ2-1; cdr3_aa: CASSLRPLAGLVNEQFF; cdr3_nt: TGTGCCAGCAGCCTACGGCCCCTAGCGGGGTTGGTCAATGAGCAGTTCTTC
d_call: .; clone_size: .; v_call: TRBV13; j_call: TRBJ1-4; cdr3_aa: CASSLRRLATNEKLFF; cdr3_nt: TGTGCCAGCAGCCTCCGGAGACTTGCAACTAATGAAAAACTGTTTTTT
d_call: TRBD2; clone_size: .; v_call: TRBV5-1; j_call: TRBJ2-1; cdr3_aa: CASSLGGILAGGRNEQFF; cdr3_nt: TGCGCCAGCAGCTTGGGGGGGATACTAGCGGGAGGGCGGAATGAGCAGTTCTTC
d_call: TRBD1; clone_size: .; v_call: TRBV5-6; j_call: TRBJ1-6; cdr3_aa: CASSRGQVSYNSPLHF; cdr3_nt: TGTGCCAGCAGCAGAGGACAGGTTTCCTATAATTCACCCCTCCACTTT
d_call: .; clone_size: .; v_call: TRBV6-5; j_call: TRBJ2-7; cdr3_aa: CASSWVGGLTYEQYF; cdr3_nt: TGTGCCAGCAGTTGGGTCGGGGGGCTCACCTACGAGCAGTACTTC
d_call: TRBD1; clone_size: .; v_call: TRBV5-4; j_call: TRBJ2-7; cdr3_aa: CASSLDRGAYEQYF; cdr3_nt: TGTGCCAGCAGCTTGGACAGGGGAGCCTACGAGCAGTACTTC
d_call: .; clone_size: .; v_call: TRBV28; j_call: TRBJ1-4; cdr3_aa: CASSGGPNRLFF; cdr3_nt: TGTGCCAGCAGTGGGGGACCCAACCGCCTGTTTTTT
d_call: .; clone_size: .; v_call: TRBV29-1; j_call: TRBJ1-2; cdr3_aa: CSVDYLGESYGYTF; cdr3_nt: TGCAGCGTTGATTATCTAGGGGAGAGCTATGGCTACACCTTC
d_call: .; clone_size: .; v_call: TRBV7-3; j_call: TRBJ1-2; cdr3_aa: CASSLRQGDGYTF; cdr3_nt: TGTGCCAGCAGCTTAAGGCAGGGCGATGGCTACACCTTC
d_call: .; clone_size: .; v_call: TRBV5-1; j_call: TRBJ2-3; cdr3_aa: CASSLVSGPTDTQYF; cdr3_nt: TGCGCCAGCAGCTTGGTTAGCGGACCCACAGATACGCAGTATTTT
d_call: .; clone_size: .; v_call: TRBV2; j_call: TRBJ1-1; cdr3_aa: CASSDPTGNTEAFF; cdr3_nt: TGTGCCAGCAGCGACCCGACAGGGAACACTGAAGCTTTCTTT
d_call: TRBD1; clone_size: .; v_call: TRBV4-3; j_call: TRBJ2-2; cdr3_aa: CASSPPNRGNTGELFF; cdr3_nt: TGCGCCAGCAGCCCCCCGAACAGGGGGAACACCGGGGAGCTGTTTTTT
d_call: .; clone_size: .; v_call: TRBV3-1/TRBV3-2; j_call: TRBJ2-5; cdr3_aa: CASSQDLARQETQYF; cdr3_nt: TGTGCCAGCAGCCAAGATCTGGCGAGACAAGAGACCCAGTACTTC
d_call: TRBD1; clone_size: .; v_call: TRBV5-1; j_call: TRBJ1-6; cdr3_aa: CASSLDGTGNNSPLHF; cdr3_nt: TGCGCCAGCAGCTTAGACGGGACAGGGAATAATTCACCCCTCCACTTT
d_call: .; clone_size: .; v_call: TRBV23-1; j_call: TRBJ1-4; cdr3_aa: CASSQHFDRHNEKLFF; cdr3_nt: TGCGCCAGCAGTCAACACTTCGACAGACACAATGAAAAACTGTTTTTT
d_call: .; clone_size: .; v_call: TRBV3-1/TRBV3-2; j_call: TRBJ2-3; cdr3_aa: CASSPGLTLPPDTQYF; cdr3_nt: TGTGCCAGCAGCCCGGGACTGACGCTACCCCCAGATACGCAGTATTTT
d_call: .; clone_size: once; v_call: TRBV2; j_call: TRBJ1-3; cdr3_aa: CASSDIPDTGNTIYF; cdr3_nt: TGTGCCAGCAGTGATATCCCGGACACGGGAAACACCATATATTTT
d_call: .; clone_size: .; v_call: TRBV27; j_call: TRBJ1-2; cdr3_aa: CASSFNTPANYGYTF; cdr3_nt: TGTGCCAGCAGTTTCAACACACCGGCTAACTATGGCTACACCTTC
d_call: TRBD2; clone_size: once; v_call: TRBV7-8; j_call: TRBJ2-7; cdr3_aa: CASSTRLAGGDEQYF; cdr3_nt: TGTGCCAGCAGCACAAGACTAGCGGGAGGCGACGAGCAGTACTTC
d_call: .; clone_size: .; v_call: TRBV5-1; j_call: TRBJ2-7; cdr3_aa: CASSLLQGPYEQYF; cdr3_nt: TGCGCCAGCAGCTTACTACAGGGCCCCTACGAGCAGTACTTC
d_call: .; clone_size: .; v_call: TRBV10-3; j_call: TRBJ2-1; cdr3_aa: CAISETGVSYNEQFF; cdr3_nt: TGTGCCATCAGTGAAACGGGGGTCTCCTACAATGAGCAGTTCTTC
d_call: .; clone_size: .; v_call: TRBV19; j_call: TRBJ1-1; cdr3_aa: CASSPFFEDSEAFF; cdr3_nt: TGTGCCAGTAGTCCCTTCTTCGAGGACAGTGAAGCTTTCTTT
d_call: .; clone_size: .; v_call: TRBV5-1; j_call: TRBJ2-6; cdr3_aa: CASSPGPGPGANVLTF; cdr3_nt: TGCGCCAGCAGCCCGGGACCCGGGCCTGGGGCCAACGTCCTGACTTTC
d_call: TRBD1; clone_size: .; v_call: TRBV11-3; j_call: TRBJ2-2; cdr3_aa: CASSSGVGQGSTGELFF; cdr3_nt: TGTGCCAGCAGCTCCGGGGTGGGACAGGGGAGCACCGGGGAGCTGTTTTTT
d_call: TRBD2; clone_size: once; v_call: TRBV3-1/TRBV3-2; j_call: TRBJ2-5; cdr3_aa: CASSQGLAGQETQYF; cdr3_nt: TGTGCCAGCAGCCAGGGACTAGCGGGACAAGAGACCCAGTACTTC
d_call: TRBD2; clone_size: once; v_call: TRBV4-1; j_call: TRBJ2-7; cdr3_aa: CASSPLPRLAGSGEQYF; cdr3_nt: TGCGCCAGCAGCCCACTTCCGAGACTAGCGGGATCTGGCGAGCAGTACTTC
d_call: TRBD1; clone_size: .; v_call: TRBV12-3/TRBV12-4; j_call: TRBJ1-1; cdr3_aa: CASSFRGQGAFF; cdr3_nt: TGTGCCAGCAGTTTCAGGGGACAGGGAGCTTTCTTT
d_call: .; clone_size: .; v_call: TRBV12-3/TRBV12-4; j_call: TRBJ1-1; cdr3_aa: CASSLLQNTEAFF; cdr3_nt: TGTGCCAGCAGTTTATTACAGAACACTGAAGCTTTCTTT
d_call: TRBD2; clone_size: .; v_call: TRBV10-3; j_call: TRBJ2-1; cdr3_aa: CAIRTSAEQFF; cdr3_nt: TGTGCCATTAGGACTAGCGCTGAGCAGTTCTTC
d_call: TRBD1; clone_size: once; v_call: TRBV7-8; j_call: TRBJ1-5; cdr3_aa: CASSLGSQGVIQPQHF; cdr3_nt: TGTGCCAGCAGCTTAGGCTCACAGGGGGTAATTCAGCCCCAGCATTTT
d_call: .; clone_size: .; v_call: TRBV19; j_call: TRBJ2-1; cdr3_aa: CASSISAFSYNEQFF; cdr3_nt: TGTGCCAGTAGTATCTCGGCCTTCTCCTACAATGAGCAGTTCTTC
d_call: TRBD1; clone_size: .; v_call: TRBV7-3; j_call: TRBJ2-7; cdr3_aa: CASSQGQGAYEQYF; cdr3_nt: TGTGCCAGCAGCCAAGGGCAGGGGGCCTACGAGCAGTACTTC
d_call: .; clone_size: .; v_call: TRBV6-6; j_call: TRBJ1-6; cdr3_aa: CASSYTGNNSPLHF; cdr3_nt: TGTGCCAGCAGCTATACAGGGAATAATTCACCCCTCCACTTT
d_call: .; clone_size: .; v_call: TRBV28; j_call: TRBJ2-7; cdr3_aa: CASSSQSIKSYEQYF; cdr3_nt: TGTGCCAGCAGTTCTCAATCGATTAAATCCTACGAGCAGTACTTC
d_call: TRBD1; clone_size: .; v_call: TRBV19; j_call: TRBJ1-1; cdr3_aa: CASSIGRGLEAFF; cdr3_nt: TGTGCCAGTAGTATAGGGAGGGGGCTGGAAGCTTTCTTT
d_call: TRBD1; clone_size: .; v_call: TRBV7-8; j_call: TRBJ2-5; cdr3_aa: CASSLEDRGRETQYF; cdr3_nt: TGTGCCAGCAGCTTAGAGGACAGGGGGCGAGAGACCCAGTACTTC